These 27 T cell receptor beta chains share one sample of origin, sequenced in a study of CD8 T cells in ankylosing spondylitis. One entry per CDR3 protein results from TCRdb running MiXCR on the 5' RACE reads. This sample yields under 120,000 distinct CDR3 sequences, of which around 24% are seen a single time; about 12% belongs to the top ten. Sequenced sample: synovial fluid, either unsorted or a sorted T cell fraction (not recorded which). These receptors came from a male donor with ankylosing spondylitis.

This clonotype was observed a few times. V is TRBV29-1 and J is TRBJ2-1, with D possibly being TRBD2 (5 bases). The CDR3 runs to 15 residues. V lost 6 bases and J 0 bases, leaving 15 bases between the germline ends. Germline loops: CDR1 SQVTM, CDR2 ANQGSEA. In DNA form, the CDR3 reads TGCAGCGTCCTCTTGGACTCGAGCTCCTACAATGAGCAGTTCTTC. It translates to CSVLLDSSSYNEQFF.

V gene TRBV24-1 combines with J gene TRBJ2-5; 7 bases map to TRBD1. Looked up from germline, CDR1 is KGHDR and CDR2 is SFDVKD. The V gene end was trimmed by 4 bases and the J gene end by 5 bases; junction bases not matched to a gene: 9. This CDR3 has 15 residues. CDR3 protein: CATSDLGTGVETQYF. CDR3 bases: TGTGCCACCAGTGACCTAGGAACAGGGGTGGAGACCCAGTACTTC.

This clonotype showed up just a few times. The J gene is TRBJ1-1, the V gene TRBV29-1; tentative D call: TRBD1 (6 bases). With 6 bases removed from V and 7 bases from J, the gap between germline ends came to 15 bases. Looked up from germline, CDR1 is SQVTM and CDR2 is ANQGSEA. The CDR3 loop spans 12 amino acids. In DNA form, the CDR3 reads TGCAGCGTACTCACAGGGTATTATGAAGCTTTCTTT. Protein product: CSVLTGYYEAFF. The variable domain in full, completed from reference TRBV29-1 and TRBJ1-1, reads SAVISQKPSRDICQRGTSLTIQCQVDSQVTMMFWYRQQPGQSLTLIATANQGSEATYESGFVIDKFPISRPNLTFSTLTVSNMSPEDSSIYLCSVLTGYYEAFFGQGTRLTVV.

This clonotype was recorded many times. This chain connects TRBV5-6 to TRBJ1-1, with no clear D. Trimming left V 1 base short and J 5 bases short, with 6 bases between. CDR3 length: 12 amino acids. Germline CDR1 is SGHDT and CDR2 is YYEEEE. DNA for the CDR3: TGTGCCAGCAGCTTGTGGAGGACTGAAGCTTTCTTT. Its translation: CASSLWRTEAFF.

Many counts were recorded for this clonotype. V is TRBV5-1 and J is TRBJ2-5, with unresolved D. The V end was cut by 1 base, the J end by 0 bases, with 10 bases between. The germline gives CDR1 SGHRS, CDR2 YFSETQ. This CDR3 has 15 residues. The CDR3 DNA follows: TGCGCCAGCAGCTTGAGGCCAACTGACCAAGAGACCCAGTACTTC. It yields the protein CASSLRPTDQETQYF.

The V call is TRBV24-1, the J call TRBJ2-3; 13 bases are shared with TRBD2. Germline assignment: CDR1 KGHDR and CDR2 SFDVKD. V was pared by 4 bases and J by 10 bases, with 22 bases of the junction left unmatched. The CDR3 is made up of 20 amino acids. The CDR3 DNA sequence: TGTGCCACCAGTGACCTAGAGACAAGCCCGGGACTAGCGGGATTTGGTGCGCAGTATTTT. This gives the protein CATSDLETSPGLAGFGAQYF.

This clonotype was recorded a few times. The chain recombines TRBV7-8 with TRBJ2-7; D might be TRBD2 (5 bases). This CDR3 has 14 residues. Germline assignment: CDR1 SGHVS and CDR2 FQNEAQ. Deletions cut 5 bases from V and 2 bases from J, with 13 bases between. The CDR3 nucleotides read TGTGCCAGCAGCCCCGGGATTGAACCCTACGAGCAGTACGTC. It specifies CASSPGIEPYEQYV.

The rearrangement joins TRBV7-2 to TRBJ1-2; D is ambiguous. The CDR3 runs to 10 residues. Trimming took 10 bases from V and 6 from J, leaving 9 bases between them. Germline V gene lookup returns CDR1 SGHTA and CDR2 FQGNSA. The CDR3 nucleotides read TGTGCCACGGGTAGGGATGGCTACACCTTC. Its protein product is CATGRDGYTF.

This clonotype was detected only a few times. The V gene is TRBV24-1, the J gene TRBJ1-5; 10 bases match TRBD1. CDR3 size: 20 residues. The J segment lost 2 bases and the V segment lost 6 bases, leaving 18 bases of the junction unmatched. Germline V gene lookup returns CDR1 KGHDR and CDR2 SFDVKD. CDR3 bases: TGTGCCACCAGTTTCGGTCCGCGACAGGGGGCCCCTACGGGCAATCAGCCCCAGCATTTT. It codes for CATSFGPRQGAPTGNQPQHF.

The chain employs TRBV20-1 and TRBJ2-5, with D possibly matching TRBD1 (5 bases). V was cut by 0 bases and J by 3 bases, with 14 bases left in between. The CDR3 is 15 amino acids. In germline, CDR1 is DFQATT, CDR2 SNEGSKA (reference sequence). CDR3 DNA sequence: TGCAGTGCTAGAGATCCCCCGGACACAAAAGAGACCCAGTACTTC. Its protein is CSARDPPDTKETQYF.

J is TRBJ2-3 and V is TRBV5-1, with D maybe TRBD2 (6 bases). Per germline, CDR1 SGHRS and CDR2 YFSETQ. Trimming took 0 bases from V and 3 from J, leaving 8 bases between them. The CDR3 covers 14 residues. For the CDR3, the DNA is TGCGCCAGCAGCTTGGAGGGGAGGACAGATACGCAGTATTTT. Its protein is CASSLEGRTDTQYF.

In its sample, this clonotype was seen many times. This chain uses TRBV7-9 with TRBJ2-3; a possible D gene is TRBD2 (5 bases). The germline V and J ends were trimmed by 5 bases and 6 bases, with 18 bases remaining between them. Germline V lookup: CDR1 SEHNR, CDR2 FQNEAQ (reference sequence). This CDR3 spans 15 amino acids. The CDR3 sequence is CASSPRLGGFDTQYF. CDR3 in DNA: TGTGCCAGCAGCCCCCGGCTAGGAGGCTTTGATACGCAGTATTTT. The full variable domain, in which reference TRBV7-9 and TRBJ2-3 provide the parts outside the CDR3, is DTGVSQNPRHKITKRGQNVTFRCDPISEHNRLYWYRQTLGQGPEFLTYFQNEAQLEKSRLLSDRFSAERPKGSFSTLEIQRTEQGDSAMYLCASSPRLGGFDTQYFGPGTRLTVL.

Ten or more counts support this clonotype. The gene calls are TRBV11-2 and TRBJ2-1; D may match TRBD1 or TRBD2 (5 bases each). V lost 1 base and J 14 bases, leaving 15 bases between the germline ends. The CDR3 length is 13 residues. Germline V gives CDR1 SGHAT, CDR2 FQNNGV. The CDR3 loop is CASSLGDGASEFF. CDR3 in DNA: TGTGCCAGCAGCTTAGGAGACGGGGCTTCCGAGTTCTTC.

By share, this clonotype ranks as medium-sized. The chain carries TRBV7-9 and TRBJ1-1; 9 bases align to TRBD1. The CDR3 is made up of 15 amino acids. CDR1 is SEHNR and CDR2 is FQNEAQ in the germline V gene (reference sequence). The V gene end was trimmed by 5 bases and the J gene end by 10 bases; junction bases not matched to a gene: 14. CDR3 nucleotides: TGTGCCAGCAGCGCGCGAACAGGGGGCGCGAATTTAGCTTTCTTT. As protein: CASSARTGGANLAFF. The full variable domain, with the rest looked up from reference TRBV7-9 and TRBJ1-1, is DTGVSQNPRHKITKRGQNVTFRCDPISEHNRLYWYRQTLGQGPEFLTYFQNEAQLEKSRLLSDRFSAERPKGSFSTLEIQRTEQGDSAMYLCASSARTGGANLAFFGQGTRLTVV.

This clonotype showed up just a few times. The chain combines TRBV7-9 with TRBJ1-4; D is undetermined. CDR1 and CDR2 from the germline V gene are SEHNR and FQNEAQ (reference sequence). The CDR3 loop spans 13 amino acids. Trimming removed 2 bases at V and 8 bases at J, with 9 bases between. The DNA for the CDR3 is TGTGCCAGCAGCTTATATGGGGAAGAAAAACTGTTTTTT. Its protein product is CASSLYGEEKLFF.

The rearrangement joins TRBV28 to TRBJ2-7; D may correspond to TRBD1 or TRBD2 (5 bases each). Germline loops: CDR1 MDHEN, CDR2 SYDVKM. This CDR3 spans 15 amino acids. The V gene lost 4 bases and the J gene lost 0 bases, with 13 bases spanning the gap. The DNA for the CDR3 is TGTGCCAGCAGTTCACCCCCGGGACGCTCCTACGAGCAGTACGTC. Translation gives CASSSPPGRSYEQYV.

The J gene is TRBJ2-1, the V gene TRBV24-1; tentative D call: TRBD2 (6 bases). The germline V gene encodes CDR1 KGHDR and CDR2 SFDVKD. This CDR3 has 15 amino acids. Trimming took 1 base from V and 3 from J, leaving 9 bases between them. The CDR3 loop reads CATSDFGGDYNEQFF. DNA for the CDR3: TGTGCCACCAGTGATTTCGGCGGGGACTACAATGAGCAGTTCTTC.

The chain uses TRBV25-1 and TRBJ2-2; no clear D gene. The V gene lost 1 base and the J gene lost 4 bases, with 7 bases spanning the gap. This CDR3 spans 14 amino acids. Germline-derived CDR1 and CDR2 are MGHDK and SYGVNS. CDR3 sequence (DNA): TGTGCCAGCAGTGAATTCCTGGCCACCGGGGAGCTGTTTTTT. Its translation: CASSEFLATGELFF.

This chain links TRBV12-3 or TRBV12-4 with TRBJ2-5, with D perhaps TRBD1 (6 bases). With 3 bases removed from V and 0 bases from J, the gap between germline ends came to 14 bases. The length of the CDR3 is 16 residues. The CDR3, as DNA: TGTGCCAGCAGTTTCCCCGGGACACTGTACCAAGAGACCCAGTACTTC. Amino acid sequence: CASSFPGTLYQETQYF.

The chain combines TRBV28 with TRBJ2-3, with D maybe TRBD2 (6 bases). This CDR3 is 14 amino acids long. Germline values: CDR1 MDHEN, CDR2 SYDVKM. V was trimmed by 6 bases and J by 1 base, leaving 11 bases between them. Here the CDR3 reads CASSKGLRTDTQYF. In DNA, the CDR3 is TGTGCCAGCAGCAAGGGACTCCGCACAGATACGCAGTATTTT.

The rearrangement joins TRBV21-1 to TRBJ2-1. TRBV21-1 is annotated as a pseudogene. This CDR3 has 18 amino acids. CDR3 nucleotide sequence: TGTGCCAGCAGCAAAGGGAAAGGCGGTCAGGGCTCCTACAATGAGCAGTTCTTC. Its protein product is CASSKGKGGQGSYNEQFF.

This clonotype was seen only a few times. The J gene is TRBJ2-1, the V gene TRBV27; 10 nucleotides line up with TRBD1. J lost 7 bases, V lost 7 bases, and 16 bases had no gene match. CDR1 and CDR2 from the germline V gene are MNHEY and SMNVEV (reference sequence). The CDR3 has 17 residues. Here the CDR3 DNA reads TGTGCCAGCACCCCGAGCCGGGGACAGGGGCTTCGGAATGAGCAGTTCTTC. Residues: CASTPSRGQGLRNEQFF.

The chain has TRBV30 and TRBJ1-5, with D perhaps matching TRBD1 (6 bases). CDR1 is GTSNPN and CDR2 is SVGIG in the germline V gene (reference sequence). The CDR3 runs to 14 residues. V lost 4 bases to trimming and J lost 2 bases, with 12 bases between them. The CDR3 DNA reads TGTGCCTGGAATACAGGGTCCCGCAATCAGCCCCAGCATTTT. Translation gives CAWNTGSRNQPQHF.

The V call is TRBV20-1, the J call TRBJ1-6, with a possible D match to TRBD1 (6 bases). Looked up from germline, CDR1 is DFQATT and CDR2 is SNEGSKA (reference sequence). With 5 bases removed from V and 3 bases from J, the gap between germline ends came to 14 bases. This CDR3 comprises 15 residues. The CDR3 nucleotides are TGCAGTGCTCACAAACAGGGTCACTATAATTCACCCCTCCACTTT. It yields the protein CSAHKQGHYNSPLHF.

CDR3 loop: CASSQRHGGNTEAFF. The CDR3 DNA reads as TGTGCCAGCAGCCAGCGGCACGGAGGTAACACTGAAGCTTTCTTT. V and J are TRBV14 and TRBJ1-1; D gene ambiguous. V was pared by 3 bases and J by 2 bases, with 13 bases between. The CDR3 loop spans 15 amino acids. CDR1 is SGHDN and CDR2 is FVKESK in the germline V gene.

This clonotype was recorded a few times. The chain is built from TRBV7-9 and TRBJ2-1; TRBD1 might be the D (5 bases). The CDR3 runs 15 residues. Germline CDR1 SEHNR, CDR2 FQNEAQ (reference sequence). V was shortened by 5 bases and J by 0 bases, with 11 bases between the two germline ends. CDR3 sequence reads: CASSLQGGSYNEQFF. The CDR3 DNA reads TGTGCCAGCAGCCTCCAGGGTGGCTCCTACAATGAGCAGTTCTTC. Full variable domain (outside the CDR3, taken from reference TRBV7-9 and TRBJ2-1): DTGVSQNPRHKITKRGQNVTFRCDPISEHNRLYWYRQTLGQGPEFLTYFQNEAQLEKSRLLSDRFSAERPKGSFSTLEIQRTEQGDSAMYLCASSLQGGSYNEQFFGPGTRLTVL.

This clonotype showed up just a few times. This chain connects TRBV2 to TRBJ2-1, with TRBD2 identical over 8 bases. The CDR3 spans 17 residues. CDR1 is SNHLY and CDR2 is FYNNEI in the germline V gene. V lost 0 bases and J lost 9; bases outside the gene matches: 13. The CDR3 region is CASSEALTGLVNSEQFF. CDR3 bases: TGTGCCAGCAGTGAAGCGCTTACGGGACTAGTAAACAGTGAGCAGTTCTTC.